This T cell receptor (beta chain) was identified in a study of T cell repertoires in cytomegalovirus infection. At the level of the study: Both a matching HLA type and CMV infection were indicated by public TCR beta signatures. Study-wide results and caveats: There were carriers of CMV plus the relevant HLA, and cumulative public TCR beta family frequency identified them. In two of eight donors, the top clonotype was HLA-C-restricted CMV-specific.

One entry per CDR3 protein results from TCRdb running MiXCR on the reads. The sample lists a few hundred thousand distinct CDR3 sequences, roughly 10% occurring once. The CDR3 runs 15 residues. V trimming: 5 bases; J trimming: 7 bases; junction bases outside the gene matches: 8. The germline gives CDR1 SGHAT, CDR2 FQNNGV. The table lists this clonotype with many counts. The antigen is undetermined. The sequence was obtained from a human donor in good health (CMV status not recorded). Some clones in this sample may be carry-over from other donors' samples. The rearrangement joins TRBV11-2 to TRBJ2-1, with TRBD1 matching 10 bases. The sample taken for sequencing was PBMCs. CDR3 protein: CASSTTGGDWNEQFF. Here the CDR3 DNA reads TGTGCCAGCAGCACGACAGGGGGCGATTGGAATGAGCAGTTCTTC.